This T cell receptor beta chain was identified in a study of blood T cell repertoires in COVID-19. For the study at large: T cells, B-cell-depleted T cells, or PBMCs supplied cDNA or gDNA.

In germline, CDR1 is SGHTA, CDR2 FQGNSA. This CDR3 region has 15 residues. V dropped 1 base and J dropped 10; count of bases not matched to a gene: 9. The table came from immunoSEQ multiplex PCR; TCRdb's copy has only in-frame clones and leaves some out. Of 150,000 to 180,000 clones in the sample, roughly nine tenths were seen once. This clonotype was sampled from a man aged 50 to 59 with acute or convalescent COVID-19. The rearrangement links TRBV7-2 to TRBJ2-1; the match to TRBD2 covers 8 bases. The sample consisted of peripheral blood. CDR3: CASSLVLAGGWEQFF. Here the CDR3 DNA reads TGTGCCAGCAGCTTAGTCCTAGCGGGTGGCTGGGAGCAGTTCTTC.